This T cell receptor (beta chain) was recovered during a study of T-cell memory formation after mild COVID-19. Study-wide findings and caveats: Later expanders leaned toward CD4+, whereas clones contracting from day 15 to 85 were balanced CD4/CD8.

This clonotype appeared many times. Its antigen is currently unknown. V lost 6 bases to trimming and J lost 1 base, with 11 bases between them. This CDR3 has 14 residues. Germline V lookup: CDR1 SGHTA, CDR2 FQGTGA. TCRdb analysed the 5' RACE reads with MiXCR anew, one entry per CDR3 protein. The table shows approximately 52,000 distinct CDR3 sequences, with over 8.5% occurring only once. What was sequenced was PBMCs or a T cell subset sorted from them (not recorded which). The TCR comes from an adult woman who had mild COVID-19 (a few samples of this study predate the infection). Cell type and time point are not known. V is TRBV7-3 and J is TRBJ2-3; D could derive from TRBD1 or TRBD2 (5 bases each). DNA of the CDR3: TGTGCCAGCAGTCTCGGGACGGGCACAGATACGCAGTATTTT. Residues: CASSLGTGTDTQYF.